This T cell receptor (beta chain) was captured in a study of graft-versus-host responses after intestinal transplantation. Study-wide context: Each of the recipients got a multivisceral, liver-intestinal, or isolated intestinal transplant. After anti-thymocyte globulin induction, recipients took tacrolimus and steroids for roughly three years.

Assay used: immunoSEQ multiplex PCR; TCRdb lists only in-frame clones, some missing. Here the sample spans some 90,000 clones, 80% to 95% being singletons. V dropped 4 bases and J dropped 4; count of bases not matched to a gene: 6. CDR1 SEHNR and CDR2 FQNEAQ come from the germline V gene (reference sequence). The CDR3 loop spans 15 amino acids. Regarding the study as a whole: When patients had graft-donor T cell macrochimerism, their allografts held high graft-versus-host to host-versus-graft clonal ratios. Detected in recipient marrow were GvH clones, some of which were first observed in ileum or blood.

About this clone: The antigen remains unidentified.

The source material was unstimulated CD4+ T cells sorted from spleen or lymph node cells, sampled before intestinal transplant. The chain couples TRBV7-9 to TRBJ2-7; 11 bases are shared with TRBD1. The sequence came from a human donor who received an intestinal transplant. CDR3 bases: TGTGCCAGCAGCTATGGACAGGGGGCCGCGTACGAGCAGTACTTC. Residues: CASSYGQGAAYEQYF.